A selection of T cell receptor beta chains follows, all from one sample in a study of shared clonotypes between healthy human individuals. The repertoire was sequenced with immunoSEQ multiplex PCR; TCRdb's copy has only in-frame clones and lacks some. The sample has a few hundred thousand clones, around 77% seen once. Sequencing was done on a sample of PBMCs. The receptors stem from a woman in her thirties or forties in good health. Some clones in this sample may be carry-over from other donors' samples. Each CDR3 is given with its conserved first and last residue. Each record gives: clone size, V gene, J gene, D gene, CDR3 DNA, CDR3 protein. D genes are given only for firm matches. The size field is filled for only some rows; it gives once, few, many or a size class.

>NA|TRBV28|TRBJ2-7|TRBD1
TGTGCCAGCAGTACGACAGGGCCCCGTGAGCAGTACTTC
CASSTTGPREQYF
>NA|TRBV27|TRBJ2-1|TRBD2
TGTGCCGGCGGGGGGAAACAGATCTCCTACAATGAGCAGTTCTTC
CAGGGKQISYNEQFF
>many|TRBV28|TRBJ1-2|TRBD1
TGTGCCAGCAGTTCCCCGGGACAGGCCAGACTCGGCTATGGCTACACCTTC
CASSSPGQARLGYGYTF
>NA|TRBV5-1|TRBJ2-7|TRBD2
TGCGCCAGCAGCTTCGGGCCTAGCGGGAGGAACGAGCAGTACTTC
CASSFGPSGRNEQYF
>NA|TRBV30|TRBJ1-4|TRBD1
TGTGCCTGGAGTAGGGGGCAGAGGTGGAATGAAAAACTGTTTTTT
CAWSRGQRWNEKLFF
>NA|TRBV18|TRBJ2-5|NA
TGTGCCAGCTCACCGAGTCGTATAGTGACCCAGTACTTC
CASSPSRIVTQYF
>NA|TRBV27|TRBJ2-1|NA
TGTGCCAGCAGCCATTTTGGAGCCTACAATGAGCAGTTCTTC
CASSHFGAYNEQFF
>many|TRBV28|TRBJ2-7|NA
TGTGCCAGCAGTCCCCATGGACTAACAACCTACGAGCAGTACTTC
CASSPHGLTTYEQYF
>NA|TRBV6-1|TRBJ2-7|NA
TGTGCCAGCCGGTCCGGCGGGGAATACGAGCAGTACTTC
CASRSGGEYEQYF
>many|TRBV18|TRBJ2-7|NA
TGTGCCAGCTCACCACCATTGCGCAATTACGAGCAGTACTTC
CASSPPLRNYEQYF
>NA|TRBV10-3|TRBJ2-7|NA
TGTGCCATCACCACCGGAGACCCTCCCTACGAGCAGTACTTC
CAITTGDPPYEQYF
>NA|TRBV28|TRBJ2-1|NA
TGTGCCAGCAGTTTAGCGAATGAGCAGTTCTTC
CASSLANEQFF
>NA|TRBV2|TRBJ2-1|NA
TGTGCCAGTGATCGCGGCGGGAACTACGATGAGCAGTTCTTC
CASDRGGNYDEQFF
>NA|TRBV7-9|TRBJ2-7|TRBD1
TGTGCCAGCAGCTTGGGACAGGGTGTTCTCGACGAGCAGTACTTC
CASSLGQGVLDEQYF
>NA|TRBV7-6|TRBJ2-7|NA
TGTGCCAGCAGCAACGACGGAATCTCCTACGAGCAGTACTTC
CASSNDGISYEQYF
>NA|TRBV19|TRBJ1-2|TRBD1
TGTGCCAGTAGCGCGACGCTGGACAGGGGGCGGGTTGGCTACACCTTC
CASSATLDRGRVGYTF
>NA|TRBV28|TRBJ2-7|TRBD1
TGTGCCAGCAGTTTCACCGGGACAGGGTCCTACGAGCAGTACTTC
CASSFTGTGSYEQYF
>NA|TRBV9|TRBJ2-7|NA
TGTGCCAGCAGCGCTAGCTCCGAGGTTGGGTCCGAGCAGTACTTC
CASSASSEVGSEQYF
>NA|TRBV30|TRBJ2-6|NA
TGTGCCTGGCAGGGCAATGGGGCCAACGTCCTGACTTTC
CAWQGNGANVLTF
>NA|TRBV5-1|TRBJ2-1|NA
TGCGCCAGCAGCTACGGGAGAACAAGCTCCTACAATGAGCAGTTCTTC
CASSYGRTSSYNEQFF